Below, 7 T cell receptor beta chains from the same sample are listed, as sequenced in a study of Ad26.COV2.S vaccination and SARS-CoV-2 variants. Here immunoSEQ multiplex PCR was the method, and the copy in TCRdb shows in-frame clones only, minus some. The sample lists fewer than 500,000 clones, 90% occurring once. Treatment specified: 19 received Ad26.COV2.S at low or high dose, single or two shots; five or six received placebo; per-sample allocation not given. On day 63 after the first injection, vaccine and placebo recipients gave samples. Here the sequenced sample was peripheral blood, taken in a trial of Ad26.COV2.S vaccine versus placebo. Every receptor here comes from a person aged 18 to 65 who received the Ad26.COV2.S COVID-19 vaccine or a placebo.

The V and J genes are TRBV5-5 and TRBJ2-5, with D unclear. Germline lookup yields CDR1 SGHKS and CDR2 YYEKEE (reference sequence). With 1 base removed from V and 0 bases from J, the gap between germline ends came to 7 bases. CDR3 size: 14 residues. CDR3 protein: CASSLRADQETQYF. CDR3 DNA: TGTGCCAGCAGCTTGCGGGCAGACCAAGAGACCCAGTACTTC.

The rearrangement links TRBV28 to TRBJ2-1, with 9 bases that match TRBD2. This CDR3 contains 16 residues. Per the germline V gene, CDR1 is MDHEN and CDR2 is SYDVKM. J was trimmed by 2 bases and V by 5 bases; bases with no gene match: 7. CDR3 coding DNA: TGTGCCAGCAGTCGACTAGCGGCGCCCCCCTACAATGAGCAGTTCTTC. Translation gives CASSRLAAPPYNEQFF.

This CDR3 is CASSIFGNTEAFF. The CDR3 DNA reads as TGTGCCAGTAGTATCTTTGGGAACACTGAAGCTTTCTTT. The rearrangement uses TRBV19 and TRBJ1-1; no definite D call. CDR1 and CDR2 (germline): LNHDA, SQIVND (reference sequence). The CDR3 covers 13 residues. The V gene lost 3 bases and the J gene lost 1 base, with 6 bases spanning the gap.

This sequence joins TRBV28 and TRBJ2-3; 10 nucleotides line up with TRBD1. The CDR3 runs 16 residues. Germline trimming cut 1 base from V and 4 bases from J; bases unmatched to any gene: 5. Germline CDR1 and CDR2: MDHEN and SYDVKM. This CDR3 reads CASSLSGTGVSDTQYF. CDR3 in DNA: TGTGCCAGCAGTTTATCGGGGACAGGGGTGTCAGATACGCAGTATTTT.

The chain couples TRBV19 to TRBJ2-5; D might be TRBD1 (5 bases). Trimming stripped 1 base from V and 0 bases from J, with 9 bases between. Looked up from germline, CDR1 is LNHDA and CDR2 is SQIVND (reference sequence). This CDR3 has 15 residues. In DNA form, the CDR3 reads TGTGCCAGTAGTATAGGTGGGGCGGACCAAGAGACCCAGTACTTC. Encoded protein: CASSIGGADQETQYF. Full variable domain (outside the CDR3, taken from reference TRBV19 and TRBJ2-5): DGGITQSPKYLFRKEGQNVTLSCEQNLNHDAMYWYRQDPGQGLRLIYYSQIVNDFQKGDIAEGYSVSREKKESFPLTVTSAQKNPTAFYLCASSIGGADQETQYFGPGTRLLVL.

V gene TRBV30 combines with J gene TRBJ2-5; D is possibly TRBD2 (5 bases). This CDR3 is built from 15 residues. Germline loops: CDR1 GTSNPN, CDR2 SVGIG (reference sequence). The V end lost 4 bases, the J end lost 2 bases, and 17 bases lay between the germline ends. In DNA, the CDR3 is TGTGCCTGGAAGTTTAGGAGGTCAAGTCAAGAGACCCAGTACTTC. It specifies CAWKFRRSSQETQYF.

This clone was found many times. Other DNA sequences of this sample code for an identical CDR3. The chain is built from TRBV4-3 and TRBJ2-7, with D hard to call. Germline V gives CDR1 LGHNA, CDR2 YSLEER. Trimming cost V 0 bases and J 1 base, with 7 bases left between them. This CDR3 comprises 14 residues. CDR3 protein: CASSQDRVSYEQYF. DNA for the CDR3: TGCGCCAGCAGCCAAGATCGAGTTTCCTACGAGCAGTACTTC.